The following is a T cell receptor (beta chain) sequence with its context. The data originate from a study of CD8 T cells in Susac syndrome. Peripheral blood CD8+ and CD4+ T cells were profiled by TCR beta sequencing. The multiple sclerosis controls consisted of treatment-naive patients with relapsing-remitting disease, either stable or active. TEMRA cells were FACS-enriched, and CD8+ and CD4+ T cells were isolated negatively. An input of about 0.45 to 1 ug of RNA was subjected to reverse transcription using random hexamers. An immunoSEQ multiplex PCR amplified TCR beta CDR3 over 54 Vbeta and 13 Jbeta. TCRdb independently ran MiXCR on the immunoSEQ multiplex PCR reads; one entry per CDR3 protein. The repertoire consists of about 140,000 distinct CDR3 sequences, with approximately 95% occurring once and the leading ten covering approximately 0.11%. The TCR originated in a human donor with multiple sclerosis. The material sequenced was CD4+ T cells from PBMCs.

This CDR3 reads CSARDGVSYEQYF. The CDR3 DNA reads TGCAGTGCTAGAGATGGGGTCTCCTACGAGCAGTACTTC. This chain joins TRBV20-1 and TRBJ2-7; the D is unclear. Germline V gene lookup returns CDR1 DFQATT and CDR2 SNEGSKA (reference sequence). CDR3 size: 13 residues. V was clipped by 0 bases and J by 0 bases, with 6 bases between them.